One and the same sample provided the 22 T cell receptor beta chains below, sequenced in a study of molecular identifiers for immune sequencing clone quantification. TCRdb analysed the PCR reads with MiXCR anew, one entry per CDR3 protein. The table has around 480,000 distinct CDR3 sequences, roughly 23% seen once. The specimen was naive CD8+ T cells from blood, with Jurkat cell RNA spiked in. Subset specified: FACS-sorted CD8+CD4-CCR7+CD45RA+ naive T cells. These receptors were obtained from a human donor in good health. Some libraries in this study had Jurkat cell RNA spiked in.

There are a few counts of this clonotype. The chain combines TRBV4-2 with TRBJ1-5, with 11 bases aligning to TRBD1. The germline gives CDR1 LGHNA, CDR2 YNFKEQ. V shed 0 bases, J shed 6 bases, and the junction held 4 bases outside the gene matches. CDR3 size: 16 residues. The CDR3 sequence: CASSQDKGTGGQPQHF. CDR3 bases: TGTGCCAGCAGCCAAGATAAAGGGACAGGGGGTCAGCCCCAGCATTTT.

This clonotype was counted between two and nine times. The chain carries TRBV4-1 and TRBJ2-7; no clear D gene. The V gene lost 3 bases and the J gene lost 3 bases, with 12 bases spanning the gap. The germline gives CDR1 MGHRA, CDR2 YSYEKL. The length of the CDR3 is 14 residues. The CDR3 nucleotides are TGCGCCAGCAGCCACACCAAAGGAAACTACGAGCAGTACTTC. Protein product: CASSHTKGNYEQYF.

Concerning this clonotype: Being one base from a much bigger clone, this may be a read error. This chain links TRBV20-1 with TRBJ1-1, with a weak D call TRBD1 (5 bases). The CDR3 extends over 14 amino acids. Germline CDR1 DFQATT, CDR2 SNEGSKA (reference sequence). The CDR3 sequence is CSTRDQRGSAEAFF. CDR3 nucleotide sequence: TGCAGTACTAGAGATCAAAGGGGATCCGCTGAAGCTTTCTTT.

The J gene is TRBJ1-4, the V gene TRBV6-6; TRBD1 is a possible D gene (6 bases). This CDR3 is 16 amino acids long. Germline V gene data show CDR1 as MNHNY and CDR2 as SVGAGI (reference sequence). Trimming removed 0 bases from V and 8 bases from J, with 16 bases in between. The chain's CDR3 is CASSYSDSSPEEKLFF. CDR3 coding DNA: TGTGCCAGCAGTTACTCGGACAGTTCCCCCGAGGAAAAACTGTTTTTT.

This clonotype appeared a few times. One end of the junction varies from germline; a read error may be responsible. This chain links TRBV4-3 with TRBJ2-4; D is ambiguous. CDR1 and CDR2 from the germline V gene are LGHNA and YSLEER. This CDR3 region has 17 residues. The CDR3 here is CASSQDWPGSAKDIQYF. DNA for the CDR3: TGCGCCAGCAGCCAAGATTGGCCTGGGTCAGCCAAAGACATTCAGTACTTC.

This clonotype was observed at least ten times. The V and J genes are TRBV19 and TRBJ1-5; unclear D gene. V dropped 3 bases and J dropped 0 bases, with 15 bases sitting between them. The V gene's germline CDR1 is LNHDA and CDR2 SQIVND (reference sequence). This CDR3 contains 17 residues. The CDR3 bases are TGTGCCAGTAGTATGAGTTCAGGTACTTATAGCAATCAGCCCCAGCATTTT. This gives the protein CASSMSSGTYSNQPQHF.

Turning to this clonotype: One base away lies a much larger clone, so this may be a sequencing read error. The chain combines TRBV12-3 or TRBV12-4 with TRBJ2-5; either TRBD1 or TRBD2 may supply D (5 bases each). This CDR3 region has 14 residues. The DNA for the CDR3 is TGTGCCAGCAACCCCGAGGGGCAGCAAGGGACCCAGTACTTC. Protein sequence: CASNPEGQQGTQYF.

This clonotype was picked up many times. This chain joins TRBV7-9 and TRBJ2-6; no clear D. CDR1 and CDR2 (germline): SEHNR, FQNEAQ (reference sequence). This CDR3 spans 17 amino acids. V shed 4 bases and J shed 0 bases, with 13 bases lying between them. CDR3 amino acids: CASSSSVTSSGANVLTF. The CDR3, as DNA: TGTGCCAGCAGCTCTTCGGTAACCAGCTCTGGGGCCAACGTCCTGACTTTC. The full variable domain, completed using reference TRBV7-9 and TRBJ2-6, is DTGVSQNPRHKITKRGQNVTFRCDPISEHNRLYWYRQTLGQGPEFLTYFQNEAQLEKSRLLSDRFSAERPKGSFSTLEIQRTEQGDSAMYLCASSSSVTSSGANVLTFGAGSRLTVL.

This clonotype was observed at least ten times. The V gene is TRBV12-5, the J gene TRBJ2-2; 7 bases agree with TRBD1. J gave up 8 bases and V 5 bases, and 14 bases lay outside the gene matches. CDR3 length: 16 residues. Germline V lookup: CDR1 LGHNT, CDR2 FRNRAP. CDR3 bases: TGTGCTAGTGGTCCCCAGGGACAGCTTTCAACAGGGGAGCTGTTTTTT. Amino acids: CASGPQGQLSTGELFF.

This clonotype has just a few counts. The chain is built from TRBV27 and TRBJ2-7, with D possibly TRBD1 on 6 matching bases. CDR1 is MNHEY, CDR2 SMNVEV, per germline (reference sequence). The CDR3 has 14 residues. V was pared by 3 bases and J by 8 bases, with 17 bases between. In nucleotides, the CDR3 is TGTGCCAGCAGTTTTACAGGGTGGTCGGGACAGCAGTACTTC. Its protein is CASSFTGWSGQQYF.

About this clonotype: A much larger clone lies a single base off, so this may be a read error. The V gene is TRBV5-3, the J gene TRBJ2-2; tentative D call: TRBD2 (6 bases). TRBV5-3 is noted as an ORF with a role that remains uncertain. This CDR3 region has 16 residues. The CDR3 sequence: CASSWYGGLNTGELFF. The CDR3 region has the DNA TGTGCCAGCAGCTGGTATGGGGGGTTGAACACCGGGGAGCTGTTTTTT.

CDR3 region: CASSQDYISGSWGYGYTF. The CDR3, as DNA: TGCGCCAGCAGCCAAGATTACATTTCGGGAAGCTGGGGCTATGGCTACACCTTC. The chain has TRBV4-3 and TRBJ1-2; no clear D gene. The CDR3 is 18 residues long. The V gene's germline CDR1 is LGHNA and CDR2 YSLEER. Trimming left V 0 bases short and J 4 bases short, with 21 bases between.

This clonotype was found a few times. V is TRBV10-3 and J is TRBJ2-1, with D unclear. The CDR3 spans 12 residues. Trimming pared 6 bases from V and 6 bases from J, leaving 9 bases between. CDR1 and CDR2 (germline): ENHRY, SYGVKD. The CDR3 loop is CAISGAFNEQFF. Written as DNA, the CDR3 is TGTGCCATCAGCGGAGCCTTCAATGAGCAGTTCTTC.

The chain joins TRBV27 to TRBJ2-1; D is unresolved. This CDR3 has 15 residues. Germline CDR1 MNHEY, CDR2 SMNVEV (reference sequence). V shed 6 bases and J shed 0 bases, with 12 bases lying between them. The CDR3 region has the DNA TGTGCCAGCAGCCCCCTACCCGGCTCCTACAATGAGCAGTTCTTC. Encoded protein: CASSPLPGSYNEQFF.

V gene TRBV27 combines with J gene TRBJ1-5; D call uncertain. The CDR3 has 13 residues. The germline V gene has CDR1 MNHEY and CDR2 SMNVEV (reference sequence). Trimming cost V 6 bases and J 4 bases, with 10 bases left between them. The CDR3 spells CASRIGRNQPQHF. The CDR3 DNA reads as TGTGCCAGCAGAATAGGGAGGAATCAGCCCCAGCATTTT.

The chain couples TRBV6-4 to TRBJ2-3; 11 positions match TRBD2. Germline V gene data show CDR1 as MRHNA and CDR2 as SNTAGT. The CDR3 runs 16 residues. V shed 0 bases, J shed 6 bases, and the junction held 5 bases outside the gene matches. The CDR3 region has the DNA TGTGCCAGCAGTGACTCGAAACTAGCGGGAGCCGATACGCAGTATTTT. It is translated as CASSDSKLAGADTQYF.

The rearrangement uses TRBV4-3 and TRBJ1-1, with 7 nucleotides matching TRBD1. From germline, CDR1 is LGHNA and CDR2 YSLEER. V gave up 2 bases and J gave up 5 bases; unmatched junction bases: 14. The CDR3 length is 17 residues. CDR3 loop: CASSQTTGEVFGTEAFF. DNA of the CDR3: TGCGCCAGCAGCCAAACTACAGGGGAGGTTTTCGGGACTGAAGCTTTCTTT.

This sequence joins TRBV19 and TRBJ1-1; 7 bases map to TRBD1. V trimming: 3 bases; J trimming: 5 bases; junction bases outside the gene matches: 9. The germline CDR1 and CDR2 sequences are LNHDA and SQIVND (reference sequence). This CDR3 is 15 amino acids long. CDR3 protein: CASSILLQGGTEAFF. The DNA of the CDR3 is TGTGCCAGTAGTATCCTATTGCAGGGGGGTACTGAAGCTTTCTTT.

This clonotype was observed at least ten times. The chain joins TRBV12-3 or TRBV12-4 to TRBJ2-3; D perhaps matches TRBD2 (5 bases). V lost 5 bases and J lost 0, with 12 bases in between. This CDR3 region has 15 residues. CDR3 residues: CASSRGSASTDTQYF. The DNA for the CDR3 is TGTGCCAGCAGTCGAGGGAGTGCTAGCACAGATACGCAGTATTTT.

Points on this clonotype: A much larger clone differs by one base, so this may be a read error. The rearrangement joins TRBV9 to TRBJ1-3; perhaps TRBD1 as D (6 bases). This CDR3 has 15 residues. V lost 6 bases to trimming and J lost 2 bases, with 15 bases between them. Germline V gene sequence: CDR1 SGDLS, CDR2 YYNGEE. This CDR3 is CASNADTGPGNTIYF. CDR3 bases: TGTGCCAGCAACGCGGATACAGGGCCTGGAAACACCATATATTTT.

About this clonotype itself: A much bigger clone sits one base away, suggesting this may be a read error. This chain joins TRBV28 and TRBJ1-2; D gene uncertain. Germline V gene sequence: CDR1 MDHEN, CDR2 SYDVKM. This CDR3 contains 14 residues. V dropped 5 bases and J dropped 6 bases, with 16 bases sitting between them. The CDR3 DNA reads as TGTGCCAGCAGTGGACGGTCCAAGGCCGATGGCTACACCTTC. It translates to CASSGRSKADGYTF.

This rearrangement joins TRBV13 to TRBJ2-5; 7 nucleotides align to TRBD1. V was pared by 4 bases and J by 2 bases, with 4 bases of the junction left unmatched. The CDR3 contains 14 residues. Germline V CDR1 and CDR2: PRHDT, FYEKMQ (reference sequence). This CDR3 reads CASSSMGQQETQYF. The CDR3 DNA is TGTGCCAGCAGCTCCATGGGACAGCAAGAGACCCAGTACTTC.